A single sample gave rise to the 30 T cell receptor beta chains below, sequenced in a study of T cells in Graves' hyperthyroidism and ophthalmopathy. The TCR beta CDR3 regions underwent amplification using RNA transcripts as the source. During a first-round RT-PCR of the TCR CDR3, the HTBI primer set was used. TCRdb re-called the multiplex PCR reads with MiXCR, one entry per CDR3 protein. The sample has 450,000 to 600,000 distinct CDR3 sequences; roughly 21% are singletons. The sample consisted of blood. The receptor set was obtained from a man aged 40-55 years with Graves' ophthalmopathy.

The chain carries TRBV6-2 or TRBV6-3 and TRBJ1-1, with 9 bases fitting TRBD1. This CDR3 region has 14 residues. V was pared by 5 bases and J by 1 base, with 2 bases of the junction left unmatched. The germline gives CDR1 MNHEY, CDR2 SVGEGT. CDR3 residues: CASSNRGQNTEAFF. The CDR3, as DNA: TGTGCCAGCAGTAACAGGGGGCAGAACACTGAAGCTTTCTTT.

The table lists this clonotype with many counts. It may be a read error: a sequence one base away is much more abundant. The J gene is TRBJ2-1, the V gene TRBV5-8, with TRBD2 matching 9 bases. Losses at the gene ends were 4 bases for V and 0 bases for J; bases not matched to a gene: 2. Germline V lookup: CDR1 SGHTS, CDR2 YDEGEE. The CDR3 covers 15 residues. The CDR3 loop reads CASSRSGSSYNEQFF. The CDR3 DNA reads TGTGCCAGCAGCCGTAGCGGGAGCTCCTACAATGAGCAGTTCTTC.

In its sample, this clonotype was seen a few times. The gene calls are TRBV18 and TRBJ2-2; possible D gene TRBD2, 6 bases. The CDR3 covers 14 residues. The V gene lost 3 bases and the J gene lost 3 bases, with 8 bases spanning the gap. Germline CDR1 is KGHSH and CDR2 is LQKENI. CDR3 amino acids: CASSPREYTGELFF. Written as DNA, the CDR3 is TGTGCCAGCTCACCTCGGGAGTACACCGGGGAGCTGTTTTTT.

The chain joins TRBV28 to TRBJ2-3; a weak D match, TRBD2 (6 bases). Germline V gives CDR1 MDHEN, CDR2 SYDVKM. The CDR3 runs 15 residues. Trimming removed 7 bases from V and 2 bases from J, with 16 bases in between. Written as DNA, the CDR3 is TGTGCCAGCAACCCTCCTAGCGACCTCACAGATACGCAGTATTTT. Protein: CASNPPSDLTDTQYF.

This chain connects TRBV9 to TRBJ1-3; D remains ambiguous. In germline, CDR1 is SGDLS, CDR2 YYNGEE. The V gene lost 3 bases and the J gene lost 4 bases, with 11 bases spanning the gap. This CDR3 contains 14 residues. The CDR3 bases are TGTGCCAGCAGCGGACCGAGACGAGGAAACACCATATATTTT. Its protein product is CASSGPRRGNTIYF.

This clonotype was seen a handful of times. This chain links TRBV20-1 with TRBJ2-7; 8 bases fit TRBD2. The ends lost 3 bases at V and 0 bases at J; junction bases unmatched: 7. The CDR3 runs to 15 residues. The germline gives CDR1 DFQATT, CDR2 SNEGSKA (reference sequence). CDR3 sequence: CSAREPSGRSYEQYF. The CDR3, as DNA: TGCAGTGCTAGGGAGCCTAGCGGGCGCTCCTACGAGCAGTACTTC.

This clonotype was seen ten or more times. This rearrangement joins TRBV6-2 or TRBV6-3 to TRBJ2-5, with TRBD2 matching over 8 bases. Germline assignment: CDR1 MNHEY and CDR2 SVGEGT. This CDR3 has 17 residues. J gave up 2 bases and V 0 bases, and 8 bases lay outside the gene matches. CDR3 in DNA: TGTGCCAGCAGTTACTCGATCCGGGAGGGGAAACAAGAGACCCAGTACTTC. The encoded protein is CASSYSIREGKQETQYF.

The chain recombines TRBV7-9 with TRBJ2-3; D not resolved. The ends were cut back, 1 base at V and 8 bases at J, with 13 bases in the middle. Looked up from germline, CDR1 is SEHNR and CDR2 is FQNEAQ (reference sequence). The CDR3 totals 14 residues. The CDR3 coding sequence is TGTGCCAGCAGCTTAGGGCTAGATCTCCCTACGCAGTATTTT. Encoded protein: CASSLGLDLPTQYF.

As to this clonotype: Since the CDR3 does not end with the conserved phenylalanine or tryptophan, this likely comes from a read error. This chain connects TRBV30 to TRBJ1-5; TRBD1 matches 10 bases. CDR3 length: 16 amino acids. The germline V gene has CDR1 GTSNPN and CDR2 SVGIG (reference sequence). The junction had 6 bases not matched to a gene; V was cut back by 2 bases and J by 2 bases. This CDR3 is CAWSPTGGERNQPQHL. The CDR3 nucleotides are TGTGCCTGGAGTCCGACAGGGGGCGAACGCAATCAGCCCCAGCATCTT.

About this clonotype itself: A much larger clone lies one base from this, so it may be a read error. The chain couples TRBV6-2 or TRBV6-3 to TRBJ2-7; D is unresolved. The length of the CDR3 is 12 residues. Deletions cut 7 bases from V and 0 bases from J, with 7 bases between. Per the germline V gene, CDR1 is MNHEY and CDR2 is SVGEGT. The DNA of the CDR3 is TGTGCCAGCAAACGGGCCTCCTACGAGCAGTACTTC. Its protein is CASKRASYEQYF.

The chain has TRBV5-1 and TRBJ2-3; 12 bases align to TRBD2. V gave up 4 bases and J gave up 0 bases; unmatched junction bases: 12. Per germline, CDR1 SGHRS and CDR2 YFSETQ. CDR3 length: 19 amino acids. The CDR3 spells CASSRGRLAGVRSTDTQYF. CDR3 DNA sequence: TGCGCCAGCAGCCGGGGCCGACTAGCGGGAGTAAGGAGCACAGATACGCAGTATTTT.

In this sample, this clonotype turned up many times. CDR3 amino acids: CASSPETGVYEQYF. The CDR3 bases are TGTGCCAGCAGCCCTGAGACAGGTGTCTACGAGCAGTACTTC. This rearrangement joins TRBV3-1 to TRBJ2-7, with D tentatively TRBD1 (6 bases). Germline V gene lookup returns CDR1 LGHDT and CDR2 YNNKEL (reference sequence). The CDR3 runs 14 residues. The V and J ends lost 4 bases and 3 bases respectively, with 13 bases between them.

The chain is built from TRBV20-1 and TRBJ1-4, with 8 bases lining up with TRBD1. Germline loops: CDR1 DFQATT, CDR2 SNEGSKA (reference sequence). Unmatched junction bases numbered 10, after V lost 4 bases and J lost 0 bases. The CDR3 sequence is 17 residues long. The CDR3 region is CSAIPPGQVATNEKLFF. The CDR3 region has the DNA TGCAGTGCTATCCCACCGGGACAGGTTGCAACTAATGAAAAACTGTTTTTT.

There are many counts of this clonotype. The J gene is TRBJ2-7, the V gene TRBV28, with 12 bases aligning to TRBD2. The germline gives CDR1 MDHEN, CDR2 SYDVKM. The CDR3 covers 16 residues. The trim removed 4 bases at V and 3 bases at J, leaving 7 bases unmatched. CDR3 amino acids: CASSSLLAGGRYEQYF. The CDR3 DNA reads TGTGCCAGCAGTTCCCTACTAGCGGGGGGCCGCTACGAGCAGTACTTC.

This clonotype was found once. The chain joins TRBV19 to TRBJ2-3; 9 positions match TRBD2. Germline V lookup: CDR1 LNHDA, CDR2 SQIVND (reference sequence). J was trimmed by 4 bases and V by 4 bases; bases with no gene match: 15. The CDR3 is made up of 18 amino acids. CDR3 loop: CASSTGSGSSPSPDTQYF. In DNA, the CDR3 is TGTGCCAGTAGTACGGGTAGCGGGAGTTCGCCTTCCCCAGATACGCAGTATTTT.

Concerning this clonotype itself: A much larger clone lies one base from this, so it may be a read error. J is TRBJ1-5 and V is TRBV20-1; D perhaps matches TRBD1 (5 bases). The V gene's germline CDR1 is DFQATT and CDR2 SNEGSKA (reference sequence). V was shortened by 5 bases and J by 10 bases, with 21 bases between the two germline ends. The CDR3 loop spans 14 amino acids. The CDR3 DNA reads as TGCAGTGCTGTCCGACGACAGCTAATCGAACCCCAGCATTTT. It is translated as CSAVRRQLIEPQHF.

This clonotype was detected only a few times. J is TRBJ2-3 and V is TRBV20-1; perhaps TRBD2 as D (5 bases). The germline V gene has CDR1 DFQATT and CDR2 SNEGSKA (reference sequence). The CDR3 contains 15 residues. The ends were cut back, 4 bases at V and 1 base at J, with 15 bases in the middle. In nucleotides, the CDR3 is TGCAGTGCTACTAAGACCAAGGGAGGCACAGATACGCAGTATTTT. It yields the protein CSATKTKGGTDTQYF.

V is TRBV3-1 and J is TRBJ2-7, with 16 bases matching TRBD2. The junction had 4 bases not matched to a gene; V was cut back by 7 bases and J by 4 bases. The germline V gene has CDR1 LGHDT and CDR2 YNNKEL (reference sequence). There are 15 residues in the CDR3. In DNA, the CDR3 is TGTGCCAGCAAGGGGACTAGCGGGGGGGGATACGAGCAGTACTTC. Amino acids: CASKGTSGGGYEQYF.

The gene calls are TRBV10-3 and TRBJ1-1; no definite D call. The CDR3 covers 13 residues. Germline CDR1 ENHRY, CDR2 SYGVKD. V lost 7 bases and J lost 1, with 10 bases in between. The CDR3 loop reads CAINVGQNTEAFF. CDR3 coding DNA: TGTGCCATCAACGTAGGCCAGAACACTGAAGCTTTCTTT.

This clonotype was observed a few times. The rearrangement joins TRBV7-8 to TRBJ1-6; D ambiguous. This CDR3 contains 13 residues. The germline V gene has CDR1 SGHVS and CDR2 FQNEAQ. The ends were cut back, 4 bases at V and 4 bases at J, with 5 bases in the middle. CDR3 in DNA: TGTGCCAGCAGCTCCCTTTATAATTCACCCCTCCACTTT. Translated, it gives CASSSLYNSPLHF.

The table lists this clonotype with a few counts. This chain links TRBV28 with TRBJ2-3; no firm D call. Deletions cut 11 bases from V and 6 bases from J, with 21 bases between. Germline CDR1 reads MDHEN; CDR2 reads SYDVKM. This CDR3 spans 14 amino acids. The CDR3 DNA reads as TGTGCCGGCGGCATTCAGGATCTTATCGATACGCAGTATTTT. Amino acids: CAGGIQDLIDTQYF.

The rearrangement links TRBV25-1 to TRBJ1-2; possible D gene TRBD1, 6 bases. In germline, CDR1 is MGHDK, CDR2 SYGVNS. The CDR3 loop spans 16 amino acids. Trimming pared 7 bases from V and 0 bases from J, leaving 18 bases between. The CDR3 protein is CASKARGGKANYGYTF. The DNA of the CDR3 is TGTGCCAGCAAGGCCCGTGGGGGCAAAGCTAACTATGGCTACACCTTC.

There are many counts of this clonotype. In DNA, the CDR3 is TGTGCCTGGAGCGCAATCTATGGCTACACCTTC. It codes for CAWSAIYGYTF. The chain carries TRBV30 and TRBJ1-2, with D uncertain. CDR3 length equals 11 residues. Trimming stripped 3 bases from V and 4 bases from J, with 6 bases between. Per the germline V gene, CDR1 is GTSNPN and CDR2 is SVGIG (reference sequence). Together with reference TRBV30 and TRBJ1-2, the CDR3 gives the full variable domain: SQTIHQWPATLVQPVGSPLSLECTVEGTSNPNLYWYRQAAGRGLQLLFYSVGIGQISSEVPQNLSASRPQDRQFILSSKKLLLSDSGFYLCAWSAIYGYTFGSGTRLTVV.

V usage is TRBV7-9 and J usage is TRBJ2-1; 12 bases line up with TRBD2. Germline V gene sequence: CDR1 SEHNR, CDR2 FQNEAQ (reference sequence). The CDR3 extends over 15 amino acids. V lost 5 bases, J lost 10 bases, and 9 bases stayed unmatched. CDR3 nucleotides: TGTGCCAGCAGCGCACCGGGACTAGCGGGCCCCGAGCAGTTCTTC. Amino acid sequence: CASSAPGLAGPEQFF.

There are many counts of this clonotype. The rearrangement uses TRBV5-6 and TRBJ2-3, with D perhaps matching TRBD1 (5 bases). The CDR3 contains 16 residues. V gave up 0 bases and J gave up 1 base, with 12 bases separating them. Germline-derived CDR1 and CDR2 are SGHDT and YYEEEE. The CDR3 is CASSLGIRGGTDTQYF. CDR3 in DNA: TGTGCCAGCAGCTTGGGAATTAGGGGTGGCACAGATACGCAGTATTTT.

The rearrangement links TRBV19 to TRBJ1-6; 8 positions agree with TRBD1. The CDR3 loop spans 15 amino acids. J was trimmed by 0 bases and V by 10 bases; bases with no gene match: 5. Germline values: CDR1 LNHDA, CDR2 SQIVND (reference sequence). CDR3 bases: TGTGCCACACAGGGGGGGAGCTCCTATAATTCACCCCTCCACTTT. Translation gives CATQGGSSYNSPLHF.

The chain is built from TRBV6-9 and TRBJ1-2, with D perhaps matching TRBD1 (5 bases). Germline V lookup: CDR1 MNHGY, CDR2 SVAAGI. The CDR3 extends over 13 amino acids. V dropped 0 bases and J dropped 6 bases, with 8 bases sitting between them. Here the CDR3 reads CASSYSGGDGYTF. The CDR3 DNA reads TGTGCCAGCAGTTATTCCGGGGGGGATGGCTACACCTTC.

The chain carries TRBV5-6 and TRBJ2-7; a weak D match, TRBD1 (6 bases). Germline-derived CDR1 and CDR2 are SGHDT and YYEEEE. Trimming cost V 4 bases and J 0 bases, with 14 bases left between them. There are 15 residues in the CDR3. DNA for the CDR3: TGTGCCAGCAGCCCAATAACAGGGATCTCCTACGAGCAGTACTTC. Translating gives CASSPITGISYEQYF.

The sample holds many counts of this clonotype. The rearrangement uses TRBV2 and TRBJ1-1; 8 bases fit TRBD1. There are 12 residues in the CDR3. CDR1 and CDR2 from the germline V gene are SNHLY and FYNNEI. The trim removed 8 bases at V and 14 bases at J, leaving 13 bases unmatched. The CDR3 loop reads CASLTQGAPGFF. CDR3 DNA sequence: TGTGCCAGCTTGACGCAGGGGGCCCCGGGATTCTTT.

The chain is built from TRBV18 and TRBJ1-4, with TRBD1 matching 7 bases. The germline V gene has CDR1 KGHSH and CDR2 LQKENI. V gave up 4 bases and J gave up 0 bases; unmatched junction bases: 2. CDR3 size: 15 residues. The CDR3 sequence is CASSRDRSTNEKLFF. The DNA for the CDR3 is TGTGCCAGCTCACGGGACAGATCAACTAATGAAAAACTGTTTTTT.